This is a list of T cell receptor beta chains from one sample in a study of blood T cells in healthy people across ages. TCRdb reanalysed the 5' RACE reads using MiXCR and keeps one entry per CDR3 protein. The sample carries about 1.6 million distinct CDR3 sequences, almost 35% recorded once. What was sequenced was blood. The receptors come from a woman in her 30s in good health. CDR3s leave out the opening cysteine and the closing phenylalanine or tryptophan.

>TRBJ2-1|TRBV7-9
ASSQPGQPPEVSENEQF
>TRBJ1-2|TRBV27
ASRPTGSNYGYT
>TRBJ2-7|TRBV27
TSSSQGLAGGGEQY
>TRBJ2-3|TRBV24-1
ATRIGSQY
>TRBJ2-7|TRBV7-9
ASSSTRTADPYEQY
>TRBJ2-3|TRBV9
ASSVGGLAGDTQY
>.|TRBV13
ANSQPGGVYEQY
>TRBJ2-1|TRBV5-1
ASSLPAEDHEQF
>TRBJ2-7|TRBV6-1
ASSEVRLSPSYEQY
>TRBJ1-2|TRBV12-5
ASGPSRDGEYGYT
>TRBJ1-1|TRBV6-5
ASRGGGNTEAF
>TRBJ1-2|TRBV6-2/TRBV6-3
ASSQGTAPRDGYT
>TRBJ2-3|TRBV9
TSSGPGGRFTDTQY
>TRBJ2-7|TRBV13
ASSLKWSYEQY
>TRBJ2-7|TRBV4-1
ASSQRAEIAYEQY
>TRBJ1-6|TRBV9
ASSVEGGAHSPLH
>TRBJ2-1|TRBV7-8
ASSSGLVAGDDEQF
>TRBJ2-1|TRBV20-1
SAPWRELNEQF
>TRBJ2-5|TRBV6-2/TRBV6-3
ASSYSRTGRRETQY
>TRBJ1-2|TRBV29-1
SVLTGTGGLGYT
>TRBJ1-2|TRBV10-3
AISERADYGYT
>TRBJ1-5|TRBV28
ASRTNQQPQH
>TRBJ2-3|TRBV11-2
ASSTGTQTQY
>TRBJ1-2|TRBV20-1
SARVQRNYGYT
>TRBJ1-4|TRBV9
ASSVDGRPSIDGKLF
>TRBJ2-5|TRBV9
ASSVPEREIQETQY
>TRBJ2-5|TRBV20-1
SARSLAGRGETQY
>TRBJ2-5|TRBV4-1
ASSQAHGETQY
>TRBJ2-5|TRBV6-6
ASSYSNVETQY
>TRBJ2-7|TRBV4-1
ASSQETGDAYEQY
>TRBJ2-2|TRBV7-2
ASSFLLENTGELF
>TRBJ2-5|TRBV5-1
ASSSQGFGQETQY
>TRBJ2-5|TRBV11-2
ASSGRDRGPETQY
>TRBJ2-1|TRBV5-4
ASSTIAGGGEQF
>TRBJ2-7|TRBV9
ASSAGLSSEQY
>TRBJ2-7|TRBV27
ASSTQGSPYEQY
>TRBJ2-7|TRBV7-9
ASSPLRGAAVYEQY
>TRBJ2-1|TRBV20-1
SVFPGLAGGPQF
>TRBJ1-2|TRBV7-8
ASSLREQNYGYT
>TRBJ2-3|TRBV6-1
ASSAVMGDTSTDTQY
>TRBJ2-3|TRBV6-1
ASTKGRPDTQY
>TRBJ1-2|TRBV14
ASSQGPGYYGYT
>TRBJ1-5|TRBV7-9
ASSLGQGSQPQH
>TRBJ2-3|TRBV5-1
ASSPRASSTDTQY
>TRBJ2-1|TRBV20-1
SASYITGSSYNEQF
>TRBJ2-3|TRBV3-1
ASSQPNGRGWADTQY